This T cell receptor beta chain was found in a study of blood T cell repertoires in COVID-19 (dated by TCRdb to 2018 to 2020). General notes on the study: Samples from collaborators originated in the United States, Italy and Spain and spanned both the acute and convalescent phases of COVID-19. HLA class I and class II types, where available, came from metadata supplied by the sample provider rather than from assay-based typing. Sample metadata almost always included a de-identified subject ID, COVID-19 status, age in years and sex. Samples were obtained from the ongoing ImmuneRACE study (first 160 participants) and from about 1,300 subjects provided by 6 global collaborators. A freely available public database, intended as a resource for researchers studying the immune response to SARS-CoV-2, is where the repertoires were released. The prospective study material was composed of cDNA or gDNA derived from T cells, B-cell-depleted T cells, or PBMCs. Subjects who had been exposed to COVID-19, were actively infected with it, or had recovered from it provided the deeply sampled blood TCRbeta repertoires that made up the dataset. What the authors observed across the whole study: The amount of clinical and demographic metadata varied by source and participant and was provided uncurated.

On this clone itself: Its target antigen remains unknown. No base qualities exist here, and no much larger clone lies one base off it.

The collaborating institutions used their own protocols to collect whole blood in K2EDTA tubes. For TCRbeta analysis, collaborators shipped samples in one of three forms: frozen whole blood, isolated PBMCs, or DNA extracted from either of those sample types. V was cut back by 0 bases and J by 4 bases, leaving a gap of 12 bases between them. The CDR3 spans 15 residues, from the cysteine through the phenylalanine. Kept here is only the CDR3 DNA, which spans 45 bases and is read in frame from base 1. Via the germline V gene, CDR1 is SGHVS and CDR2 FNYEAQ. TCRbeta CDR3 regions were amplified from genomic DNA by means of the immunoSEQ Assay, a bias-controlled multiplex PCR. Concerning the study's data processing: Nucleated cell counts per sample were estimated from amplification of reference gene primers within the assay. To quantify the absolute abundance of each unique TCRbeta CDR3 rearrangement, sequence reads were collapsed and filtered. Productive Simpson clonality was computed per sample as the square root of Simpson's diversity index over productive rearrangements. TCRdb limited this immuneACCESS table to in-frame rearrangements with V and J called. A share of clones is missing; checked studies link under half to unresolved V genes, and the rest is unexplained. V, J and clone size derive from that table, while D and trimming were established from the DNA sequence. Across this sample there are tens of thousands of clones, with about 86% seen only once. About a fifth of the sample is in the top ten clones.

The sequence was collected from a woman of 80 years or more in a cohort sampled during active or convalescent COVID-19. Material for sequencing was peripheral blood. Recombination connected TRBV7-6 to TRBJ2-5, and the D gene may be TRBD2, 6 bases matching. The CDR3 protein: CASSLARDWAETQYF. Read as DNA, the sequence is TGTGCCAGCAGCTTAGCTAGGGACTGGGCAGAGACCCAGTACTTC.